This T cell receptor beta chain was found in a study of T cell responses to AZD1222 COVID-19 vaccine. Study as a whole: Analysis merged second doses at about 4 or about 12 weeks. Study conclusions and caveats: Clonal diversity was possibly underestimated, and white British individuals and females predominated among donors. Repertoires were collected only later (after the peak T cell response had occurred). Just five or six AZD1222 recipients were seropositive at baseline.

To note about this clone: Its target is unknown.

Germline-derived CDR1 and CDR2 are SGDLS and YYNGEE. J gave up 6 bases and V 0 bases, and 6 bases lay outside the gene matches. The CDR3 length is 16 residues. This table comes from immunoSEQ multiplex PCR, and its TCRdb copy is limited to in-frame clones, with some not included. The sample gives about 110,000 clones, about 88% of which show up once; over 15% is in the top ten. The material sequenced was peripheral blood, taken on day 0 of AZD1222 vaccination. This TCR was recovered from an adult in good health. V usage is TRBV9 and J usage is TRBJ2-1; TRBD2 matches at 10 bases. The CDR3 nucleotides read TGTGCCAGCAGCGTAGAAGCGGGAGGGTTTATCAATGAGCAGTTCTTC. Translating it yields CASSVEAGGFINEQFF. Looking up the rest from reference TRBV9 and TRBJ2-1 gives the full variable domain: DSGVTQTPKHLITATGQRVTLRCSPRSGDLSVYWYQQSLDQGLQFLIQYYNGEERAKGNILERFSAQQFPDLHSELNLSSLELGDSALYFCASSVEAGGFINEQFFGPGTRLTVL.